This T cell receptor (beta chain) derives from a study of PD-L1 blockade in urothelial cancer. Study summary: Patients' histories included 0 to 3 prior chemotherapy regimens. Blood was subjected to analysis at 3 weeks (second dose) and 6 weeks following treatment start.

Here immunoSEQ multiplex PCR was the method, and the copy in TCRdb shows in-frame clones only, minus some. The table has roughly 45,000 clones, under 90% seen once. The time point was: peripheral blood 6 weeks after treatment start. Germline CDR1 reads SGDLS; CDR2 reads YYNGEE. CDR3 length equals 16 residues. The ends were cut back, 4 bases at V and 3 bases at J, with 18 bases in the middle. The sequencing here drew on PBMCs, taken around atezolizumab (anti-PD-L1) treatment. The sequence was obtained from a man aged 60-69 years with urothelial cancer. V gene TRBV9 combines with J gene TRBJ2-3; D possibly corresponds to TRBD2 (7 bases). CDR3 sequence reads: CASSPPGGGGTDTQYF. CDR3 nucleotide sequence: TGTGCCAGCAGCCCCCCCGGCGGGGGCGGGACAGATACGCAGTATTTT.